This TCR beta chain was observed in a study of T cell repertoires in cytomegalovirus infection. Across the study: TCR beta signatures that were public indicated CMV infection and matching HLA type.

TCRdb re-called the reads with MiXCR, one entry per CDR3 protein. There are 200,000 or so distinct CDR3 sequences in the sample; around 20% occur only once, and 2.5% to 3% lies in the top ten. There are a few counts of this clonotype. The antigen is unknown. The CDR3 is 14 residues long. Germline V CDR1 and CDR2: SGHNT, YYREEE (reference sequence). Trimming pared 0 bases from V and 6 bases from J, leaving 10 bases between. Whole-study results and caveats: HLA-C-restricted, CMV-specific TCR beta clonotypes were dominant ex vivo. Cumulative frequency of public TCR beta families picked out carriers of CMV plus the relevant HLA.

Sequencing was performed on PBMCs. The receptor comes from a human donor in good health (CMV status not recorded). Some clones in this sample may be carry-over from other donors' samples. This chain links TRBV5-4 with TRBJ1-5; D gene ambiguous. The CDR3 protein is CASSLAPSGQPQHF. The CDR3 DNA reads TGTGCCAGCAGCTTGGCCCCTTCGGGTCAGCCCCAGCATTTT.